A single sample gave rise to the 13 T cell receptor beta chains below, sequenced in a study of shared clonotypes between healthy human individuals. Positive CCR7 selection of CD45RO-negative cells yielded the naive CD8 cells, and terminally differentiated effector memory CD45RA+ cells were excluded. The data were produced by immunoSEQ multiplex PCR, yet TCRdb's version contains in-frame clones alone and is incomplete. The sample shows about 700,000 clones, roughly 94% of them seen only once. The sequencing sample was made of naive CD8+ T cells sorted from blood. Receptor source: a man aged 25-40 years in good health.

The chain recombines TRBV5-5 with TRBJ2-7, with 7 bases identical to TRBD1. Germline lookup yields CDR1 SGHKS and CDR2 YYEKEE (reference sequence). Trimming at V came to 5 bases and at J to 4 bases, leaving 12 bases not matched to a gene. The CDR3 is 15 amino acids. The CDR3 loop is CASRIEVTGWYEQYF. Written as DNA, the CDR3 is TGTGCCAGCAGAATTGAGGTGACAGGGTGGTACGAGCAGTACTTC.

This sequence joins TRBV27 and TRBJ2-7; TRBD2 might be the D (7 bases). The CDR3 is made up of 14 amino acids. Germline V gives CDR1 MNHEY, CDR2 SMNVEV (reference sequence). V lost 2 bases and J lost 5, with 13 bases in between. The DNA of the CDR3 is TGTGCCAGCAGTTTACAGATAGGGGGGGACGAGCAGTACTTC. Its protein product is CASSLQIGGDEQYF.

This clone was counted a single time. The V and J genes are TRBV5-5 and TRBJ1-1; D is perhaps TRBD1 (6 bases). In germline, CDR1 is SGHKS, CDR2 YYEKEE (reference sequence). The CDR3 totals 13 residues. V dropped 4 bases and J dropped 7 bases, with 14 bases sitting between them. The DNA of the CDR3 is TGTGCCAGCAGCAAGACAGGTTCCATTGAAGCTTTCTTT. Translation gives CASSKTGSIEAFF.

This chain joins TRBV27 and TRBJ1-1; D gene unclear. The germline V and J ends were trimmed by 1 base and 4 bases, with 16 bases remaining between them. Germline V gene sequence: CDR1 MNHEY, CDR2 SMNVEV (reference sequence). CDR3 length equals 16 residues. The CDR3 reads CASSLFKTGPGTEAFF. The CDR3 nucleotides are TGTGCCAGCAGTTTATTCAAGACGGGCCCAGGCACTGAAGCTTTCTTT.

This clone was counted many times. This rearrangement joins TRBV7-8 to TRBJ2-7, with D possibly matching TRBD1 (6 bases). The CDR3 spans 14 residues. Trimming removed 5 bases at V and 1 base at J, with 12 bases between. From germline, CDR1 is SGHVS and CDR2 FQNEAQ. CDR3 nucleotides: TGTGCCAGCAGCCCGCCCGGGACATCCTACGAGCAGTACTTC. It is translated as CASSPPGTSYEQYF.

The V and J genes are TRBV9 and TRBJ2-1; D not certain. V was trimmed by 0 bases and J by 5 bases, leaving 3 bases between them. The CDR3 runs to 12 residues. Germline CDR1 reads SGDLS; CDR2 reads YYNGEE. The CDR3 protein is CASSVAHNEQFF. The CDR3 bases are TGTGCCAGCAGCGTAGCTCACAATGAGCAGTTCTTC.

V and J are TRBV9 and TRBJ2-1, with D possibly TRBD1 on 5 matching bases. Germline assignment: CDR1 SGDLS and CDR2 YYNGEE. Trimming left V 0 bases short and J 4 bases short, with 5 bases between. The CDR3 is 13 amino acids. The CDR3 protein is CASSVDRYNEQFF. CDR3 DNA sequence: TGTGCCAGCAGCGTAGACAGGTACAATGAGCAGTTCTTC.

This sequence joins TRBV7-9 and TRBJ2-7; 12 bases match TRBD1. The CDR3 totals 19 residues. Trimming at V came to 5 bases and at J to 2 bases, leaving 16 bases not matched to a gene. Germline V gene data show CDR1 as SEHNR and CDR2 as FQNEAQ (reference sequence). For the CDR3, the DNA is TGTGCCAGCAGCGGAACCGGGACAGGGGGCGTTAAGGGGGCCTACGAGCAGTACTTC. Translating it yields CASSGTGTGGVKGAYEQYF. Using reference TRBV7-9 and TRBJ2-7 for the parts outside the CDR3, the full variable domain is DTGVSQNPRHKITKRGQNVTFRCDPISEHNRLYWYRQTLGQGPEFLTYFQNEAQLEKSRLLSDRFSAERPKGSFSTLEIQRTEQGDSAMYLCASSGTGTGGVKGAYEQYFGPGTRLTVT.

This clone was seen at least ten times. The chain is built from TRBV27 and TRBJ2-2; D is undetermined. The CDR3 has 13 amino acids. Germline lookup yields CDR1 MNHEY and CDR2 SMNVEV (reference sequence). Trimming pared 6 bases from V and 6 bases from J, leaving 11 bases between. The CDR3 nucleotides read TGTGCCAGCAGCTCCCGATTGGCCGGGGAGCTGTTTTTT. This encodes CASSSRLAGELFF.

This clone came up once. In DNA form, the CDR3 reads TGTGCCAGCAGCTATTTTAGTACAGAGACCGGGGAGCTGTTTTTT. Translating it yields CASSYFSTETGELFF. The rearrangement links TRBV7-9 to TRBJ2-2; D is undetermined. Germline V CDR1 and CDR2: SEHNR, FQNEAQ (reference sequence). The CDR3 is made up of 15 amino acids. Trimming took off 4 bases at V and 5 bases at J, with 14 bases between the two ends.

This chain joins TRBV7-2 and TRBJ1-1; the D gene is possibly TRBD1 (5 bases). There are 14 residues in the CDR3. Looked up from germline, CDR1 is SGHTA and CDR2 is FQGNSA. V was trimmed by 3 bases and J by 7 bases, leaving 15 bases between them. CDR3 protein: CASSFGSGGLEAFF. For the CDR3, the DNA is TGTGCCAGCAGCTTTGGGTCTGGGGGACTTGAAGCTTTCTTT.

This chain connects TRBV6-1 to TRBJ2-5; 10 positions match TRBD1. Germline values: CDR1 MNHNS, CDR2 SASEGT. V dropped 6 bases and J dropped 6; count of bases not matched to a gene: 7. The CDR3 loop spans 14 amino acids. The CDR3 spells CASSPDRGQKTQYF. The CDR3 DNA reads as TGTGCCAGCAGCCCTGACAGGGGGCAGAAGACCCAGTACTTC.

The chain combines TRBV4-3 with TRBJ2-1, with D unclear. With 0 bases removed from V and 1 base from J, the gap between germline ends came to 7 bases. There are 15 residues in the CDR3. Germline V gene data show CDR1 as LGHNA and CDR2 as YSLEER. The CDR3 protein is CASSQEKVSYNEQFF. CDR3 nucleotides: TGCGCCAGCAGCCAAGAGAAGGTTTCCTACAATGAGCAGTTCTTC.